Sequencing of this T cell receptor (beta chain) was carried out in a study of blood T cell repertoires in COVID-19 (dated by TCRdb to the early 2020s). About the investigation overall: Samples from collaborators originated in the United States, Italy and Spain and spanned both the acute and convalescent phases of COVID-19. The prospective study material was composed of cDNA or gDNA derived from T cells, B-cell-depleted T cells, or PBMCs. Where available, HLA class I and class II types were obtained from metadata supplied by the sample provider rather than from assay-based typing. The samples were drawn from the first 160 participants of the ongoing ImmuneRACE study and from about 1,200 subjects provided by 6 global collaborators. A de-identified subject ID, COVID-19 status, age in years and sex were almost always included in the sample metadata. The repertoires were made available in a free public database intended to serve as a resource for research on the immune response to SARS-CoV-2. Deeply sampled blood TCRbeta repertoires from subjects exposed to, actively infected with, or recovered from COVID-19 were included in the dataset.

What the authors observed across the whole study: Clinical and demographic metadata were provided uncurated, with the amount varying by source and participant.

According to the germline V gene, CDR1 reads WSHSY and CDR2 reads SAAADI. The CDR3 numbers 12 residues from cysteine through phenylalanine. Only the CDR3 region is kept as DNA, spanning 36 bases read in frame from base 1. V gives up 9 bases and J gives up 8 bases, and the segment between their germline ends measures 14 bases. TCRbeta CDR3 regions were amplified from genomic DNA by means of the immunoSEQ Assay, a bias-controlled multiplex PCR. In the authors' own workflow: The number of nucleated cells in each sample was estimated from the amplification of reference gene primers within the assay. To quantify the absolute abundance of each unique TCRbeta CDR3 rearrangement, sequence reads were collapsed and filtered. For each sample, productive Simpson clonality was calculated as the square root of Simpson's diversity index over productive rearrangements. What TCRdb holds here is the immuneACCESS table cut down to in-frame rearrangements. Part of the clones is not present; checked against another copy, under half of the missing clones reflect an unresolved V gene, and the others are unexplained. V and J calls and clone size come straight from that table; D and trimming were deduced from the DNA. This sample is represented by under 150,000 clones; more than 75% of them were singletons. The ten most abundant clones make up about 3.4% of the sample.

To note about this clone: The antigen this receptor binds is unknown. Base qualities are missing; no much larger clone stands one base away.

Each collaborating institution followed its own protocols to collect whole blood in K2EDTA tubes. For TCRbeta analysis, collaborators shipped samples in one of three forms: frozen whole blood, isolated PBMCs, or DNA extracted from either of those sample types. The TCR was taken from a man aged 40-49 years with acute or convalescent COVID-19. The sequencing input was peripheral blood. In this chain, TRBV10-2 is recombined with TRBJ2-1; the D gene is unclear. CDR3 reads: CASSFVADEQFF. The nucleotide sequence reads TGCGCCAGTAGTTTTGTGGCGGATGAGCAGTTCTTC.